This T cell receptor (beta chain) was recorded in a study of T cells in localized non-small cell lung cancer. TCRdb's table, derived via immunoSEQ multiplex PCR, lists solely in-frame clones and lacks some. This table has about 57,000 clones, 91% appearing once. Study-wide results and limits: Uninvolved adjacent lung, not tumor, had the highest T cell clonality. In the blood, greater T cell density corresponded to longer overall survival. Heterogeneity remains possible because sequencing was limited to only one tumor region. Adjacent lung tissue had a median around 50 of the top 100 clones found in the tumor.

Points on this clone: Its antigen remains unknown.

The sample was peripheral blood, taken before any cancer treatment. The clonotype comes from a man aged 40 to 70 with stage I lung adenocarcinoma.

CDR3 protein: CASSVQRGTSVGANVLTF. In DNA form, the CDR3 reads TGTGCCAGCAGCGTACAACGGGGGACTAGCGTTGGGGCCAACGTCCTGACTTTC. The chain is built from TRBV9 and TRBJ2-6; 10 bases match TRBD2. CDR1 and CDR2 from the germline V gene are SGDLS and YYNGEE. Germline trimming cut 1 base from V and 3 bases from J; bases unmatched to any gene: 7. CDR3 size: 18 residues.